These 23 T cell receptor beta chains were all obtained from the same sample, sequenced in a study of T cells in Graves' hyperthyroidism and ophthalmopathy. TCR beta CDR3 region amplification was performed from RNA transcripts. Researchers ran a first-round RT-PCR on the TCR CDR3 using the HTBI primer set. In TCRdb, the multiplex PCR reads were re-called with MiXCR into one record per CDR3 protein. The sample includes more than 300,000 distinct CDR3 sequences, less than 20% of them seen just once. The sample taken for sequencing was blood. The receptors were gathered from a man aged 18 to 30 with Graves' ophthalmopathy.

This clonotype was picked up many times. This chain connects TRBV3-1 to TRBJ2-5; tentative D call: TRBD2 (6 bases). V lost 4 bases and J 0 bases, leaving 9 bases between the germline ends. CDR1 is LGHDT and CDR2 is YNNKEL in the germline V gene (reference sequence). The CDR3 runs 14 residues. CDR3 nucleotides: TGTGCCAGCAGCCTTAGGACTAACCAAGAGACCCAGTACTTC. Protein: CASSLRTNQETQYF.

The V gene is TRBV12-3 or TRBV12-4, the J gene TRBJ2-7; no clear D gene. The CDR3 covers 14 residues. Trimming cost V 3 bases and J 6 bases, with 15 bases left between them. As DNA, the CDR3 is TGTGCCAGCAGTTTGCGGATTCCCTCATCCGAGCAGTACTTC. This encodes CASSLRIPSSEQYF.

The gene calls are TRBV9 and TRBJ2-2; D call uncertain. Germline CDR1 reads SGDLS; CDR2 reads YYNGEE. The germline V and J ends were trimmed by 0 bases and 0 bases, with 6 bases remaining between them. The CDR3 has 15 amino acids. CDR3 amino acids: CASSVEPANTGELFF. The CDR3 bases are TGTGCCAGCAGCGTAGAACCAGCGAACACCGGGGAGCTGTTTTTT.

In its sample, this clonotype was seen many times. The CDR3 sequence is CSAIPGDGATSTDTQYF. The DNA of the CDR3 is TGCAGTGCTATCCCGGGGGACGGAGCTACTAGCACAGATACGCAGTATTTT. The chain employs TRBV20-1 and TRBJ2-3; TRBD2 is a possible D gene (6 bases). Germline V lookup: CDR1 DFQATT, CDR2 SNEGSKA (reference sequence). This CDR3 has 17 amino acids. Trimming removed 4 bases at V and 0 bases at J, with 20 bases between.

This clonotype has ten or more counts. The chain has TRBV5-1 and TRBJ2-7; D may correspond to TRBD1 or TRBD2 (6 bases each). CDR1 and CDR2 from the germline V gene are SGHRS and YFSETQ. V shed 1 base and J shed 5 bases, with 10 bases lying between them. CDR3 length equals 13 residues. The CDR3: CASSLRGDHEQYF. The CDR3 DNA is TGCGCCAGCAGCTTGAGGGGGGACCACGAGCAGTACTTC. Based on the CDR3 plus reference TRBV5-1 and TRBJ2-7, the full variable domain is KAGVTQTPRYLIKTRGQQVTLSCSPISGHRSVSWYQQTPGQGLQFLFEYFSETQRNKGNFPGRFSGRQFSNSRSEMNVSTLELGDSALYLCASSLRGDHEQYFGPGTRLTVT.

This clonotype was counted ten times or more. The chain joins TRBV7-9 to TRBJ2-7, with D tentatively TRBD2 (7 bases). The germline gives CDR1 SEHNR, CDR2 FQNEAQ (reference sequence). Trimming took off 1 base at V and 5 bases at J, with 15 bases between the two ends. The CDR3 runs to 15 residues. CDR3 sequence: CASSLGGGGLDEQYF. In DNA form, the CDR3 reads TGTGCCAGCAGCTTAGGGGGGGGGGGCCTCGACGAGCAGTACTTC.

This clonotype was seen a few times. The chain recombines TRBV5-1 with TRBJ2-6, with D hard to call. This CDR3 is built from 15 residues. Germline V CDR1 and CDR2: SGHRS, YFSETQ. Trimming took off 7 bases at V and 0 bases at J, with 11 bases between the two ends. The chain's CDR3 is CASAAAHSGANVLTF. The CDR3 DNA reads TGCGCCAGCGCCGCGGCCCACTCTGGGGCCAACGTCCTGACTTTC. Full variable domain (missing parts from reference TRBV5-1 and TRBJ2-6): KAGVTQTPRYLIKTRGQQVTLSCSPISGHRSVSWYQQTPGQGLQFLFEYFSETQRNKGNFPGRFSGRQFSNSRSEMNVSTLELGDSALYLCASAAAHSGANVLTFGAGSRLTVL.

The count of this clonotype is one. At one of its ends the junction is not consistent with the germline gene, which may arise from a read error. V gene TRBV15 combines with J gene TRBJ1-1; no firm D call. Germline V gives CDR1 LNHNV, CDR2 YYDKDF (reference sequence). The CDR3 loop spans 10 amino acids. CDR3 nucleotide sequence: TGTACCACCAGCAGGACCTCAGCTTTCTTT. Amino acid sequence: CTTSRTSAFF.

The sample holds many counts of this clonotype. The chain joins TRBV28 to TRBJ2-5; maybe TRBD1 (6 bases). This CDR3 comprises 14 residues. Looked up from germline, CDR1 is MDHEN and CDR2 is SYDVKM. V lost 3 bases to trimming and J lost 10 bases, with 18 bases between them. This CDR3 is CASSLGAPVEVQYF. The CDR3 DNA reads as TGTGCCAGCAGTTTGGGGGCCCCAGTTGAGGTCCAGTACTTC. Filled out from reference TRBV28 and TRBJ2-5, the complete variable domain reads DVKVTQSSRYLVKRTGEKVFLECVQDMDHENMFWYRQDPGLGLRLIYFSYDVKMKEKGDIPEGYSVSREKKERFSLILESASTNQTSMYLCASSLGAPVEVQYFGPGTRLLVL.

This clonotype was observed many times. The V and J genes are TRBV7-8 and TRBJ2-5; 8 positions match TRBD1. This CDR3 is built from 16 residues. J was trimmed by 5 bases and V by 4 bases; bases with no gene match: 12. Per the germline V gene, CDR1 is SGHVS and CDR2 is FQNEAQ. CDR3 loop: CASSWRDRQVPETQYF. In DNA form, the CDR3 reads TGTGCCAGCAGCTGGAGGGACAGGCAGGTCCCGGAGACCCAGTACTTC.

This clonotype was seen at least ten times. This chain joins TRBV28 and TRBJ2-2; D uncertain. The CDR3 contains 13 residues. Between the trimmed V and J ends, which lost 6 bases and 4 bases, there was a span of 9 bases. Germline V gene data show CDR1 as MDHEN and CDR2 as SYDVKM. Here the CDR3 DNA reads TGTGCCAGCAGGATGTATACCACCGGGGAGCTGTTTTTT. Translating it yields CASRMYTTGELFF.

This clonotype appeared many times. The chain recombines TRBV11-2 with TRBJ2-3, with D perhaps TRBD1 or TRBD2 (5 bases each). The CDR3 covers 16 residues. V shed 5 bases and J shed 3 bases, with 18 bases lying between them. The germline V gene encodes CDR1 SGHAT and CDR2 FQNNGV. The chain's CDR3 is CASSGGLGRATDTQYF. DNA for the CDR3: TGTGCCAGCAGCGGCGGGTTGGGCAGGGCAACAGATACGCAGTATTTT.

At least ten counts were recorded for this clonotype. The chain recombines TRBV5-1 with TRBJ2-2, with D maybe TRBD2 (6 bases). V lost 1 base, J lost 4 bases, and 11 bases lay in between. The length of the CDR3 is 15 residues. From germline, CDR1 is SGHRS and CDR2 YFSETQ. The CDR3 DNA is TGCGCCAGCAGCTTGAGGGACTTGCCCACCGGGGAGCTGTTTTTT. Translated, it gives CASSLRDLPTGELFF.

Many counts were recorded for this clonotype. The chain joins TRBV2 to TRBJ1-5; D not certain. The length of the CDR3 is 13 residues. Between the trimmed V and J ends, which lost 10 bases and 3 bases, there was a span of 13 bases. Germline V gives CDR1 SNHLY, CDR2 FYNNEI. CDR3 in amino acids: CATQEGHNQPQHF. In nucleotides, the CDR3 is TGTGCCACCCAAGAAGGGCACAATCAGCCCCAGCATTTT. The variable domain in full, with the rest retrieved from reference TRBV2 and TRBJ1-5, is EPEVTQTPSHQVTQMGQEVILRCVPISNHLYFYWYRQILGQKVEFLVSFYNNEISEKSEIFDDQFSVERPDGSNFTLKIRSTKLEDSAMYFCATQEGHNQPQHFGDGTRLSIL.

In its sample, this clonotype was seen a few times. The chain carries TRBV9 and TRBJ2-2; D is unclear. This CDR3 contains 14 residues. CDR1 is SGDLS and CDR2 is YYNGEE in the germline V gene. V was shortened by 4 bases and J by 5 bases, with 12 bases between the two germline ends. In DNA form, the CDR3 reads TGTGCCAGCAGCAATCTAGTGGCGACCGGGGAGCTGTTTTTT. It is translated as CASSNLVATGELFF.

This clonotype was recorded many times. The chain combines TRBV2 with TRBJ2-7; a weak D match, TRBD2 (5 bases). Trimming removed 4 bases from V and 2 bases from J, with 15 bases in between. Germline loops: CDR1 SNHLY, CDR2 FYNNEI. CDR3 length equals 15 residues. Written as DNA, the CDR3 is TGTGCCAGCAGTGCGGGGTCGGATAGGGCCTACGAGCAGTACTTC. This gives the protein CASSAGSDRAYEQYF.

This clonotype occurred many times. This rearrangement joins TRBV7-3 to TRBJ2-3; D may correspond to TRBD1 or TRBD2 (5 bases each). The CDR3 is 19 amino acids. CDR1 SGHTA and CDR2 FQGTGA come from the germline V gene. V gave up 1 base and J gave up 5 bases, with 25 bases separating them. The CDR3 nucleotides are TGTGCCAGCAGCTTAATGGGAGAAGTCGGGACCCCAGCACGAGATACGCAGTATTTT. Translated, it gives CASSLMGEVGTPARDTQYF.

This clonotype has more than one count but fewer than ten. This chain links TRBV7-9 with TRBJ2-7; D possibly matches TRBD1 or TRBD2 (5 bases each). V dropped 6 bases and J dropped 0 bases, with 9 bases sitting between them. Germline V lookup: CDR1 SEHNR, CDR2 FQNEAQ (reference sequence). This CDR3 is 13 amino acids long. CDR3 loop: CASRGELSYEQYF. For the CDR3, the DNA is TGTGCCAGCAGGGGGGAACTCTCCTACGAGCAGTACTTC.

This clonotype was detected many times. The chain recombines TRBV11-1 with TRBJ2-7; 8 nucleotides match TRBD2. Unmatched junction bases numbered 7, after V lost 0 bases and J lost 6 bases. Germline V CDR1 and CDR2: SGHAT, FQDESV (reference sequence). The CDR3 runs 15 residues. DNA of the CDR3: TGTGCCAGCAGCTTAGCGCCGGGGGGGAATTTCGAGCAGTACTTC. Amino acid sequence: CASSLAPGGNFEQYF.

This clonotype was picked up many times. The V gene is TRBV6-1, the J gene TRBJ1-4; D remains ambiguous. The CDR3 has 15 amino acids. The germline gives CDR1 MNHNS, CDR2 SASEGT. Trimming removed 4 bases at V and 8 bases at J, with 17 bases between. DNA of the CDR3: TGTGCCAGCAGTGCAGTCTCACTGCCGCAGGAAAAACTGTTTTTT. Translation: CASSAVSLPQEKLFF.

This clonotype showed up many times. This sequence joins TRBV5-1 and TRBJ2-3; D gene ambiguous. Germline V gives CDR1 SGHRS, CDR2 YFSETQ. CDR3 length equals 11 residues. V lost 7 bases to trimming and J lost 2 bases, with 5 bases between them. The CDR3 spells CASSVTDTQYF. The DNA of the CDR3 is TGCGCCAGCTCTGTCACAGATACGCAGTATTTT.

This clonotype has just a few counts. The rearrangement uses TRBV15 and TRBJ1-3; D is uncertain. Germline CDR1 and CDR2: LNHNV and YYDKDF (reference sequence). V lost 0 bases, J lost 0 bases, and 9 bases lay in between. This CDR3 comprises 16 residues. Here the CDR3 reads CATSRDPGSSGNTIYF. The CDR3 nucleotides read TGTGCCACCAGCAGAGATCCGGGCAGCTCTGGAAACACCATATATTTT.

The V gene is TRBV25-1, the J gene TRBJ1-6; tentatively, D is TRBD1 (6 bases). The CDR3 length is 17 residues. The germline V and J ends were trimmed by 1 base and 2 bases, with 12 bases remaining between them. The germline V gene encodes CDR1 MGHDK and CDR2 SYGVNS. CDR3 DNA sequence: TGTGCCAGCAGTGAATTTGACAGGACAACCTATAATTCACCCCTCCACTTT. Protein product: CASSEFDRTTYNSPLHF.